This is a list of T cell receptor beta chains from one sample in a study of CD8+ T cells in alopecia areata. Profiled with immunoSEQ multiplex PCR; TCRdb holds only in-frame clones, not every one. The sample lists 60,000 to 65,000 clones, around 40% occurring once. What was sequenced was NKG2D-low CD8+ T cells sorted from blood. These receptors came from a human donor with alopecia areata. Each CDR3 is given with its conserved first and last residue. The D gene is left open where the match is weak. Not every row has a clone size; where given, it reads once, few, many or a size class.

V gene: TRBV29-1
clone size: few
J gene: TRBJ2-7
D gene: -
CDR3 DNA: TGCAGCGTTGAAATTGGCGGACGGAACTCCTACGAGCAGTACTTC
CDR3 protein: CSVEIGGRNSYEQYF

V gene: TRBV6-5
clone size: -
J gene: TRBJ2-1
D gene: -
CDR3 DNA: TGTGCCAGCAGCGGGGCCTCCTACAATGAGCAGTTCTTC
CDR3 protein: CASSGASYNEQFF

V gene: TRBV9
clone size: many
J gene: TRBJ2-2
D gene: -
CDR3 DNA: TGTGCCAGCAGCGTACTAAGAGGGGGGCCCACCGGGGAGCTGTTTTTT
CDR3 protein: CASSVLRGGPTGELFF

V gene: TRBV5-1
clone size: few
J gene: TRBJ2-2
D gene: -
CDR3 DNA: TGCGCCAGCAGCTTGGGACACTACAACACCGGGGAGCTGTTTTTT
CDR3 protein: CASSLGHYNTGELFF

V gene: TRBV30
clone size: -
J gene: TRBJ2-3
D gene: -
CDR3 DNA: TGTGCCTGGCAGGAGGGATGGGATACGCAGTATTTT
CDR3 protein: CAWQEGWDTQYF

V gene: TRBV6-5
clone size: -
J gene: TRBJ2-2
D gene: -
CDR3 DNA: TGTGCCAGCAGTTACTTGGGAAATCCGACCGGGGAGCTGTTTTTT
CDR3 protein: CASSYLGNPTGELFF

V gene: TRBV15
clone size: -
J gene: TRBJ2-7
D gene: -
CDR3 DNA: TGTGCCACCAGCAGAGATAGGTCTAGCGTGTCCTACGAGCAGTACTTC
CDR3 protein: CATSRDRSSVSYEQYF

V gene: TRBV11-2
clone size: -
J gene: TRBJ1-5
D gene: -
CDR3 DNA: TGTGCCAGCAGCTTAGATCCCAGCGGGTTGAATCCCCAGCATTTT
CDR3 protein: CASSLDPSGLNPQHF

V gene: TRBV27
clone size: -
J gene: TRBJ2-1
D gene: -
CDR3 DNA: TGTGCCAGCAAAAACCCCACAGAGGGCGAGTACAATGAGCAGTTCTTC
CDR3 protein: CASKNPTEGEYNEQFF

V gene: TRBV6-4
clone size: -
J gene: TRBJ2-1
D gene: TRBD2
CDR3 DNA: TGTGCCAGCAGTGGGACTAGCGGGGGTTACAATGAGCAGTTCTTC
CDR3 protein: CASSGTSGGYNEQFF

V gene: TRBV20-1
clone size: -
J gene: TRBJ2-7
D gene: -
CDR3 DNA: TGCAGTGCTGTAGTAGCGTACGAGCAGTACTTC
CDR3 protein: CSAVVAYEQYF

V gene: TRBV29-1
clone size: few
J gene: TRBJ2-1
D gene: TRBD2
CDR3 DNA: TGCAGCGTTGTCGGGACTAGCGGGAGCTCCTACAATGAGCAGTTCTTC
CDR3 protein: CSVVGTSGSSYNEQFF

V gene: TRBV7-9
clone size: -
J gene: TRBJ2-7
D gene: -
CDR3 DNA: TGTGCCAGCAGCCGAAGGGACTTCGCCTACGAGCAGTACTTC
CDR3 protein: CASSRRDFAYEQYF

V gene: TRBV29-1
clone size: few
J gene: TRBJ2-7
D gene: -
CDR3 DNA: TGCAGCGTTGAAGATCCGGCCAGGGGGGCGCCGAGGGAGCAGTACTTC
CDR3 protein: CSVEDPARGAPREQYF

V gene: TRBV7-9
clone size: many
J gene: TRBJ2-3
D gene: TRBD2
CDR3 DNA: TGTGCCAGCAGCCCACGAGCGGGAGGGGGCACAGATACGCAGTATTTT
CDR3 protein: CASSPRAGGGTDTQYF

V gene: TRBV5-4
clone size: -
J gene: TRBJ2-1
D gene: TRBD1
CDR3 DNA: TGTGCCAGCAGCTTTCGACAGGGGGCCGACAATGAGCAGTTCTTC
CDR3 protein: CASSFRQGADNEQFF

V gene: TRBV20-1
clone size: few
J gene: TRBJ2-7
D gene: -
CDR3 DNA: TGCAGCAAAGGAGAGGGCTACGAGCAGTACTTC
CDR3 protein: CSKGEGYEQYF

V gene: TRBV11-2
clone size: -
J gene: TRBJ2-5
D gene: -
CDR3 DNA: TGTGCCAGCAGCCCCGGGGCCCTAGAGACCCAGTACTTC
CDR3 protein: CASSPGALETQYF

V gene: TRBV29-1
clone size: -
J gene: TRBJ1-1
D gene: -
CDR3 DNA: TGCAGCGTTGAGGGATACCCGGGGAACACTGAAGCTTTCTTT
CDR3 protein: CSVEGYPGNTEAFF

V gene: TRBV29-1
clone size: -
J gene: TRBJ1-2
D gene: -
CDR3 DNA: TGCAGCGTTGAAGATCAGCTTCGGACACCTGGAGACTATGGCTACACCTTC
CDR3 protein: CSVEDQLRTPGDYGYTF

V gene: TRBV7-9
clone size: few
J gene: TRBJ2-1
D gene: -
CDR3 DNA: TGTGCCAGCAGAACAGGGTCCCATGAGCAGTTCTTC
CDR3 protein: CASRTGSHEQFF

V gene: TRBV9
clone size: -
J gene: TRBJ1-1
D gene: TRBD1
CDR3 DNA: TGTGCCAGCAGCGTCGGACAGGGCATGAACACTGAAGCTTTCTTT
CDR3 protein: CASSVGQGMNTEAFF

V gene: TRBV5-1
clone size: -
J gene: TRBJ2-5
D gene: -
CDR3 DNA: TGCGCCAGCAGCTTAGCGAGGAAGACCCAGTACTTC
CDR3 protein: CASSLARKTQYF

V gene: TRBV28
clone size: -
J gene: TRBJ1-2
D gene: -
CDR3 DNA: TGTGCCAGCACTCAGTCGCTGAGGGGCTATGGCTACACCTTC
CDR3 protein: CASTQSLRGYGYTF

V gene: TRBV13
clone size: -
J gene: TRBJ2-3
D gene: -
CDR3 DNA: TGTGCCAGCAGTACAACGCTGGGGGAAGTGACAGATACGCAGTATTTT
CDR3 protein: CASSTTLGEVTDTQYF

V gene: TRBV9
clone size: -
J gene: TRBJ2-3
D gene: -
CDR3 DNA: TGTGCCAGCAGCGTCGGGGGCGCAAGGGCAGATACGCAGTATTTT
CDR3 protein: CASSVGGARADTQYF

V gene: TRBV29-1
clone size: -
J gene: TRBJ2-7
D gene: -
CDR3 DNA: TGCAGCGTTGAAGCGGGGGACCTCCCTCATAGGCAGTACTTC
CDR3 protein: CSVEAGDLPHRQYF

V gene: TRBV27
clone size: -
J gene: TRBJ1-5
D gene: -
CDR3 DNA: TGTGCCAGCGCCCGGGGACATTCCCAGCCCCAGCATTTT
CDR3 protein: CASARGHSQPQHF

V gene: TRBV29-1
clone size: few
J gene: TRBJ2-7
D gene: TRBD1
CDR3 DNA: TGCAGCGTTGAAGTCCCTGGGGGCGACAGGGTGGCCTACGAGCAGTACTTC
CDR3 protein: CSVEVPGGDRVAYEQYF

V gene: TRBV29-1
clone size: -
J gene: TRBJ2-5
D gene: -
CDR3 DNA: TGCAGCGTTGAAGCCCCCCTCGAAGAGACCCAGTACTTC
CDR3 protein: CSVEAPLEETQYF

V gene: TRBV7-2
clone size: few
J gene: TRBJ2-5
D gene: TRBD1
CDR3 DNA: TGTGCCAGCAGCCCAAGGACAGGGCTGGAGGGTAGGGAGACCCAGTACTTC
CDR3 protein: CASSPRTGLEGRETQYF

V gene: TRBV2
clone size: few
J gene: TRBJ2-7
D gene: -
CDR3 DNA: TGTGCCAGCTCTAGGACGCTCTCCTACGAGCAGTACTTC
CDR3 protein: CASSRTLSYEQYF

V gene: TRBV4-1
clone size: -
J gene: TRBJ1-1
D gene: TRBD1
CDR3 DNA: TGCGCCAGCAGCCAATACAGGGGCAACACTGAAGCTTTCTTT
CDR3 protein: CASSQYRGNTEAFF

V gene: TRBV4-3
clone size: -
J gene: TRBJ2-7
D gene: -
CDR3 DNA: TGCGCCAGCAGCCAAGATCTGGGGAACGAGCAGTACTTC
CDR3 protein: CASSQDLGNEQYF

V gene: TRBV2
clone size: -
J gene: TRBJ1-5
D gene: -
CDR3 DNA: TGTGCCAGCAGTGGGTGGAATCAGCCCCAGCATTTT
CDR3 protein: CASSGWNQPQHF

V gene: TRBV7-3
clone size: -
J gene: TRBJ2-3
D gene: TRBD2
CDR3 DNA: TGTGCCAGCAGCTCAATAACACGCCCACTAGCGGGGTTCACAGATACGCAGTATTTT
CDR3 protein: CASSSITRPLAGFTDTQYF

V gene: TRBV4-2
clone size: -
J gene: TRBJ2-3
D gene: TRBD1
CDR3 DNA: TGTGCCAGCAGCCAAGGAGGACAGGGCAACATGAATACGCAGTATTTT
CDR3 protein: CASSQGGQGNMNTQYF

V gene: TRBV7-2
clone size: few
J gene: TRBJ2-2
D gene: -
CDR3 DNA: TGTGCCAGCAGCTTGACGACCGGGGAGCTGTTTTTT
CDR3 protein: CASSLTTGELFF

V gene: TRBV5-4
clone size: few
J gene: TRBJ2-2
D gene: -
CDR3 DNA: TGTGCCAGCAGCCAAACCGGGGAGCTGTTTTTT
CDR3 protein: CASSQTGELFF

V gene: TRBV4-2
clone size: few
J gene: TRBJ2-7
D gene: -
CDR3 DNA: TGTGCCAGCAGCCAAGATTTTCGGGTCGGCGACGAGCAGTACTTC
CDR3 protein: CASSQDFRVGDEQYF

V gene: TRBV6-5
clone size: -
J gene: TRBJ1-1
D gene: -
CDR3 DNA: TGTGCCAGCAGTTTTCCCTCCGAAGCTTTCTTT
CDR3 protein: CASSFPSEAFF

V gene: TRBV7-3
clone size: -
J gene: TRBJ1-1
D gene: TRBD1
CDR3 DNA: TGTGCCAGCAGCAACGGACAGGGGAAAACTGAAGCTTTCTTT
CDR3 protein: CASSNGQGKTEAFF

V gene: TRBV29-1
clone size: -
J gene: TRBJ2-7
D gene: TRBD1
CDR3 DNA: TGCAGCGCCGGGACAGGGTCCTACGAGCAGTACTTC
CDR3 protein: CSAGTGSYEQYF